The 13 T cell receptor beta chains presented below share a single source sample, sequenced in a study of a mutant IDH1 vaccine in newly diagnosed glioma. Clones were read by immunoSEQ multiplex PCR, and TCRdb kept only the in-frame ones, dropping some. This table has around 87,000 clones, roughly 80% appearing once. Specified time point: baseline, week 1 (first vaccination visit). Stated treatment: pre-vaccination baseline after standard-of-care therapy. The starting material was PBMCs, obtained from a glioma patient treated with radiotherapy, temozolomide or both. The receptors originated from a woman in her forties or fifties with glioma.

CDR3 sequence (DNA): TGTGCCAGCAGCTCGGGGGACAGGACCCTACTCCTGAAAGAGCAGTACTTC. It translates to CASSSGDRTLLLKEQYF. V and J are TRBV5-8 and TRBJ2-7; 8 bases are shared with TRBD1. The CDR3 extends over 17 amino acids. In germline, CDR1 is SGHTS, CDR2 YDEGEE. Losses at the gene ends were 3 bases for V and 7 bases for J; bases not matched to a gene: 18.

The chain uses TRBV7-9 and TRBJ1-5, with 7 nucleotides matching TRBD1. Trimming removed 5 bases from V and 7 bases from J; junction bases left unmatched: 5. The CDR3 has 13 residues. Germline assignment: CDR1 SEHNR and CDR2 FQNEAQ (reference sequence). The CDR3 spells CASSPRGDQPQHF. CDR3 sequence (DNA): TGTGCCAGCAGCCCCAGGGGGGACCAGCCCCAGCATTTT.

The chain recombines TRBV5-1 with TRBJ2-5; no clear D. The germline V gene has CDR1 SGHRS and CDR2 YFSETQ. The CDR3 extends over 15 amino acids. V was cut by 1 base and J by 4 bases, with 14 bases left in between. The CDR3 loop is CASSLSGPSGETQYF. The CDR3 DNA is TGCGCCAGCAGCTTGAGTGGCCCGAGTGGAGAGACCCAGTACTTC. Full variable domain (remainder filled in from reference TRBV5-1 and TRBJ2-5): KAGVTQTPRYLIKTRGQQVTLSCSPISGHRSVSWYQQTPGQGLQFLFEYFSETQRNKGNFPGRFSGRQFSNSRSEMNVSTLELGDSALYLCASSLSGPSGETQYFGPGTRLLVL.

The chain recombines TRBV14 with TRBJ2-5; TRBD2 matches at 9 bases. Germline V gives CDR1 SGHDN, CDR2 FVKESK. The CDR3 sequence is 15 residues long. J was trimmed by 5 bases and V by 4 bases; bases with no gene match: 8. CDR3 DNA: TGTGCCAGCAGCCCCCTTGCGGGGGGGCGGGAGACCCAGTACTTC. Its translation: CASSPLAGGRETQYF.

This clone was seen only once. The genes are TRBV5-5 and TRBJ1-5; the match to TRBD1 covers 10 bases. The trim removed 4 bases at V and 9 bases at J, leaving 10 bases unmatched. The germline V gene encodes CDR1 SGHKS and CDR2 YYEKEE (reference sequence). CDR3 size: 15 residues. The CDR3 DNA is TGTGCCAGCAGCGAATTGACAGGGGGCGCGGGGCCCCAGCATTTT. Its protein product is CASSELTGGAGPQHF.

The V gene is TRBV4-1, the J gene TRBJ1-1; 8 bases agree with TRBD1. Germline V lookup: CDR1 MGHRA, CDR2 YSYEKL. The V segment lost 1 base and the J segment 6 bases; nucleotides outside the gene matches: 4. This CDR3 contains 14 residues. CDR3 in DNA: TGCGCCAGCAGCCAAGGGGTGACAGGGGCTGAAGCTTTCTTT. Translation: CASSQGVTGAEAFF.

This chain links TRBV27 with TRBJ1-6; D is undetermined. V shed 3 bases and J shed 0 bases, with 18 bases lying between them. CDR1 is MNHEY, CDR2 SMNVEV, per germline (reference sequence). The CDR3 contains 19 residues. CDR3: CASSLKVLGRSSYNSPLHF. The CDR3 nucleotides read TGTGCCAGCAGTTTGAAGGTTTTGGGCAGAAGCTCCTATAATTCACCCCTCCACTTT.

The chain has TRBV6-5 and TRBJ2-5; TRBD2 agrees at 7 bases. The V gene's germline CDR1 is MNHEY and CDR2 SVGAGI. J lost 4 bases, V lost 4 bases, and 12 bases had no gene match. The CDR3 has 16 amino acids. CDR3 amino acids: CASSFRGVPKGETQYF. CDR3 nucleotides: TGTGCCAGCAGTTTCCGGGGGGTACCCAAAGGAGAGACCCAGTACTTC.

The CDR3 loop reads CASSAPGPPYGYTF. The CDR3, as DNA: TGTGCCAGCAGTGCGCCGGGTCCCCCCTATGGCTACACCTTC. This chain uses TRBV6-1 with TRBJ1-2; unclear D gene. Germline V gene lookup returns CDR1 MNHNS and CDR2 SASEGT. The CDR3 loop spans 14 amino acids. Trimming shortened V by 4 bases and J by 4 bases, and 13 bases separated the two germline ends.

The chain is built from TRBV11-1 and TRBJ1-1; D not resolved. Germline V gene lookup returns CDR1 SGHAT and CDR2 FQDESV (reference sequence). The CDR3 covers 16 residues. Trimming removed 1 base from V and 0 bases from J, with 12 bases in between. CDR3 residues: CASSLEGRRMNTEAFF. The CDR3, as DNA: TGTGCCAGCAGCTTAGAAGGCAGGAGGATGAACACTGAAGCTTTCTTT.

The V and J genes are TRBV9 and TRBJ1-2; 10 bases agree with TRBD1. This CDR3 region has 16 residues. The ends lost 6 bases at V and 1 base at J; junction bases unmatched: 9. CDR1 is SGDLS, CDR2 YYNGEE, per germline. The CDR3 sequence: CASTRGGQGNNYGYTF. The CDR3 DNA reads TGTGCCAGCACCCGAGGGGGACAGGGGAATAACTATGGCTACACCTTC.

The V gene is TRBV7-6, the J gene TRBJ1-5, with TRBD1 matching over 10 bases. This CDR3 has 16 amino acids. V trimming: 5 bases; J trimming: 3 bases; junction bases outside the gene matches: 7. Germline V gene lookup returns CDR1 SGHVS and CDR2 FNYEAQ. CDR3: CASSTRTGGTNQPQHF. The CDR3 DNA follows: TGTGCCAGCAGCACGAGGACAGGGGGGACCAATCAGCCCCAGCATTTT. Using reference TRBV7-6 and TRBJ1-5 for the parts outside the CDR3, the full variable domain is GAGVSQSPRYKVTKRGQDVALRCDPISGHVSLYWYRQALGQGPEFLTYFNYEAQQDKSGLPNDRFSAERPEGSISTLTIQRTEQRDSAMYRCASSTRTGGTNQPQHFGDGTRLSIL.

As regards this clone: Other DNA sequences within the sample encode an identical CDR3. The chain employs TRBV29-1 and TRBJ2-7, with D unresolved. This CDR3 is built from 11 residues. V was clipped by 7 bases and J by 2 bases, with 9 bases between them. Germline values: CDR1 SQVTM, CDR2 ANQGSEA. The CDR3 DNA follows: TGCAGCGGCGGCGAACCCTACGAGCAGTACTTC. Protein: CSGGEPYEQYF.